Reported below is one T cell receptor beta chain. Its antigen remains unknown. This sample stems from a study of T cells in Graves' hyperthyroidism and ophthalmopathy. Study information: Sampling of peripheral blood happened at initial diagnosis, prior to any treatment. General study results and limits: Researchers found most expanded thyroid clonotypes above 0.001 in blood as well.

The TCR beta CDR3 regions underwent amplification using RNA transcripts as the source. The HTBI primer set served for first-round RT-PCR of the TCR CDR3. TCRdb redid the calling of the multiplex PCR reads with MiXCR, one entry per CDR3 protein. The sample shows around 380,000 distinct CDR3 sequences, about 13% of them seen only once. PBMCs were collected from a roughly 10 ml volume of fresh peripheral blood. This CDR3 comprises 17 residues. Deletions cut 3 bases from V and 7 bases from J, with 21 bases between. Germline V gives CDR1 ENHRY, CDR2 SYGVKD. This receptor was identified in a young man with Graves' hyperthyroidism that later progressed to Graves' ophthalmopathy. Sequenced sample: blood. This chain connects TRBV10-3 to TRBJ2-2; D might be TRBD2 (6 bases). CDR3 coding DNA: TGTGCCATCAGTGATGGGCATGGCGGAGGGAAACGCGGGGAGCTGTTTTTT. This translates into CAISDGHGGGKRGELFF.